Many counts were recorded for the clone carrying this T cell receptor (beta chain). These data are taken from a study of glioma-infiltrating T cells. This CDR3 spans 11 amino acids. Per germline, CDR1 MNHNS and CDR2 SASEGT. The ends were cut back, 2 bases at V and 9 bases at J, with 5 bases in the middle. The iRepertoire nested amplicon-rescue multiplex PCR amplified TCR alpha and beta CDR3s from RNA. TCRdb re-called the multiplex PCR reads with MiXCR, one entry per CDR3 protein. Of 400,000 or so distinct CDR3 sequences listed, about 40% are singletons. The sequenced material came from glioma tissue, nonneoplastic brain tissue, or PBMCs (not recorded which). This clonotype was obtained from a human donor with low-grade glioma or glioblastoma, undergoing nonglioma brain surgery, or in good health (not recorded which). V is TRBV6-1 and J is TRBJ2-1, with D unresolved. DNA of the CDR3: TGTGCCAGCAGTGAAATCGGTGAGCAGTTCTTC. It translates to CASSEIGEQFF.